These T cell receptor beta chains were read from a single sample in a study of human T cells and chemical hapten exposure. From the 5' RACE reads, TCRdb called clonotypes with MiXCR, one entry per CDR3 protein. The data contain around 100,000 distinct CDR3 sequences, approximately 20% of them seen just once; the ten biggest clones take up 2.5% to 3.5%. These TCRs come from a human donor in good health. The CDR3 runs from the conserved cysteine through the conserved F or W. Each record gives: D gene, CDR3 length, J gene, clone size, V gene, CDR3 protein, CDR3 DNA. The D gene is left open where the match is weak. Size tells how often a clone was seen (once, few, many) or the class of an expanded clone, and some rows leave it out.

. | 14 | TRBJ1-1 | few | TRBV4-1 | CASSHVDGNTEAFF | TGCGCCAGCAGCCACGTAGACGGGAACACTGAAGCTTTCTTT
. | 13 | TRBJ2-1 | . | TRBV29-1 | CSVEDYSYNEQFF | TGCAGCGTTGAAGATTACAGTTACAATGAGCAGTTCTTC
TRBD2 | 13 | TRBJ2-3 | few | TRBV5-4 | CASTGRAADTQYF | TGTGCCTCGACCGGGAGGGCGGCAGATACGCAGTATTTT
. | 15 | TRBJ1-4 | . | TRBV28 | CASRSSRTTNEKLFF | TGTGCCAGCAGGTCTTCCAGGACAACTAATGAAAAACTGTTTTTT
. | 16 | TRBJ1-5 | . | TRBV12-3/TRBV12-4 | CASTPGGRGKNQPQHF | TGTGCCAGCACTCCGGGGGGGAGGGGTAAGAATCAGCCCCAGCATTTT
TRBD1 | 16 | TRBJ1-4 | . | TRBV18 | CASSLTGQGTNEKLFF | TGTGCCAGCTCACTTACCGGACAGGGCACTAATGAAAAACTGTTTTTT
TRBD1 | 15 | TRBJ2-2 | few | TRBV7-8 | CANQLNTGTAGELFF | TGTGCCAACCAGTTGAATACGGGGACAGCCGGGGAGCTGTTTTTT
. | 14 | TRBJ1-5 | . | TRBV6-1 | CASSATWVDQPQHF | TGTGCCAGCAGTGCAACCTGGGTTGATCAGCCCCAGCATTTT
TRBD1 | 16 | TRBJ1-3 | few | TRBV6-5 | CASSLGQSLSGNTIYF | TGTGCCAGCAGTCTGGGACAGTCCCTCTCTGGAAACACCATATATTTT
. | 11 | TRBJ2-7 | once | TRBV25-1 | CASRAPHEQYF | TGTGCCAGCCGAGCTCCCCACGAGCAGTACTTC
. | 13 | TRBJ2-7 | few | TRBV19 | CASSISELYEQYF | TGTGCCAGTAGTATCTCGGAGCTTTACGAGCAGTACTTC
TRBD1 | 14 | TRBJ2-5 | . | TRBV6-5 | CASSYPDRGETQYF | TGTGCCAGCAGTTACCCCGACAGGGGCGAGACCCAGTACTTC
. | 14 | TRBJ1-2 | . | TRBV27 | CASSLDSLDYGYTF | TGTGCCAGCAGTTTGGACAGTTTGGACTATGGCTACACCTTC
. | 14 | TRBJ2-7 | few | TRBV11-2 | CASSTSRANYEQYF | TGTGCCAGCAGCACTTCCCGGGCCAACTACGAGCAGTACTTC
. | 16 | TRBJ1-4 | many | TRBV28 | CASGPSGRGRNEKLFF | TGTGCCAGCGGCCCCAGTGGGCGAGGTAGAAATGAAAAACTGTTTTTT
. | 13 | TRBJ2-2 | few | TRBV10-2 | CASRLANTGELFF | TGCGCCAGCCGACTAGCGAACACCGGGGAGCTGTTTTTT
TRBD1 | 14 | TRBJ1-2 | . | TRBV5-5 | CASSLQGDALGYTF | TGTGCCAGCAGCTTGCAGGGGGACGCCCTGGGCTACACCTTC
. | 14 | TRBJ2-3 | . | TRBV6-2/TRBV6-3 | CASSYDSFTDTQYF | TGTGCCAGCAGTTACGACTCGTTCACAGATACGCAGTATTTT
. | 14 | TRBJ1-4 | . | TRBV4-1 | CASSPARSNEKLFF | TGCGCCAGCAGCCCCGCCAGATCTAATGAAAAACTGTTTTTT
TRBD1 | 13 | TRBJ1-2 | . | TRBV10-3 | CAISGQGQYGYTF | TGTGCCATCAGTGGACAGGGCCAGTATGGCTACACCTTC
. | 13 | TRBJ1-1 | . | TRBV6-5 | CASRRGKNTEAFF | TGTGCCAGCAGGAGGGGAAAGAACACTGAAGCTTTCTTT
. | 16 | TRBJ1-5 | . | TRBV6-1 | CASSAASPGLGQPQHF | TGTGCCAGCAGTGCAGCTAGTCCAGGGCTTGGCCAGCCCCAGCATTTT
. | 12 | TRBJ1-1 | . | TRBV6-4 | CASSDGGTEAFF | TGTGCCAGCAGTGACGGGGGAACTGAAGCTTTCTTT
TRBD1 | 14 | TRBJ2-5 | . | TRBV9 | CASSPRDSQETQYF | TGTGCCAGCAGCCCCCGGGACAGCCAAGAGACCCAGTACTTC
. | 15 | TRBJ1-1 | . | TRBV7-2 | CASSPRPVMNTEAFF | TGTGCCAGCAGCCCGAGGCCAGTCATGAACACTGAAGCTTTCTTT
TRBD1 | 14 | TRBJ2-1 | few | TRBV29-1 | CSGAGGSSYNEQFF | TGCAGCGGCGCAGGGGGCTCCTCCTACAATGAGCAGTTCTTC
. | 13 | TRBJ2-7 | few | TRBV9 | CASSVGEPGEQYF | TGTGCCAGCAGCGTAGGGGAGCCGGGGGAGCAGTACTTC
TRBD2 | 20 | TRBJ2-2 | few | TRBV27 | CASSHWGGLAGDTNTGELFF | TGTGCCAGCAGTCATTGGGGTGGGCTAGCGGGGGATACGAACACCGGGGAGCTGTTTTTT
. | 14 | TRBJ1-1 | . | TRBV5-1 | CASSWETGPTEAFF | TGCGCCAGCAGCTGGGAGACAGGCCCCACTGAAGCTTTCTTT
. | 12 | TRBJ2-3 | few | TRBV11-3 | CASSFLGDTQYF | TGTGCCAGCAGCTTCCTAGGAGATACGCAGTATTTT
. | 15 | TRBJ2-6 | . | TRBV2 | CASSVSGQGANVLTF | TGTGCCAGCAGTGTGAGTGGGCAAGGGGCCAACGTCCTGACTTTC
TRBD1 | 16 | TRBJ2-3 | few | TRBV6-2/TRBV6-3 | CASSRGTGSYPATQYF | TGTGCCAGCAGTCGAGGGACAGGGTCATATCCCGCTACGCAGTATTTT
. | 14 | TRBJ1-5 | . | TRBV24-1 | CATSGVSANQPQHF | TGTGCCACCAGTGGAGTATCGGCGAATCAGCCCCAGCATTTT
TRBD1 | 16 | TRBJ2-7 | . | TRBV4-1 | CASSQNFRDSSYEQYF | TGCGCCAGCAGCCAAAATTTCCGGGACAGCTCCTACGAGCAGTACTTC
. | 15 | TRBJ1-4 | . | TRBV14 | CASSQDDLRDEKLFF | TGTGCCAGCAGCCAAGATGACCTTAGAGACGAAAAACTGTTTTTT
. | 14 | TRBJ1-1 | few | TRBV28 | CASSEGQLNTEAFF | TGTGCCAGCAGTGAAGGACAGCTGAACACTGAAGCTTTCTTT
TRBD2 | 17 | TRBJ2-3 | . | TRBV14 | CASSQDLRGRRGDTQYF | TGTGCCAGCAGCCAAGATCTCCGCGGGAGAAGAGGAGATACGCAGTATTTT
. | 14 | TRBJ2-7 | . | TRBV28 | CASSLWQSNYEQYF | TGTGCCAGCAGTTTATGGCAGTCCAACTACGAGCAGTACTTC
TRBD1 | 14 | TRBJ2-1 | . | TRBV29-1 | CSVEVLTGLYEQFF | TGCAGCGTTGAGGTTCTGACAGGGTTGTATGAGCAGTTCTTC
. | 15 | TRBJ2-7 | once | TRBV18 | CASSPDRPRVHEQYF | TGTGCCAGCTCACCCGACAGGCCCAGGGTCCACGAGCAGTACTTC
. | 13 | TRBJ2-1 | many | TRBV7-2 | CASSNNAPLEQFF | TGTGCCAGCAGCAACAACGCCCCTTTGGAGCAGTTCTTC
. | 15 | TRBJ1-3 | few | TRBV6-6 | CASSYVQGSGNTIYF | TGTGCCAGCAGTTACGTCCAGGGCTCTGGAAACACCATATATTTT
. | 14 | TRBJ1-2 | few | TRBV6-2/TRBV6-3 | CASSYSTATAGYTF | TGTGCCAGCAGTTACTCAACGGCGACAGCCGGCTACACCTTC
. | 17 | TRBJ1-1 | . | TRBV10-3 | CAISERSGQLMNTEAFF | TGTGCCATCAGTGAAAGAAGCGGACAGCTCATGAACACTGAAGCTTTCTTT
. | 17 | TRBJ2-5 | . | TRBV21-1 | CASTLKGATLYQETQYF | TGTGCCAGCACCCTAAAGGGGGCGACATTGTACCAAGAGACCCAGTACTTC
. | 14 | TRBJ2-3 | . | TRBV6-6 | CASSAKGVSDTQYF | TGTGCCAGCAGCGCAAAGGGGGTCTCAGATACGCAGTATTTT
. | 16 | TRBJ2-2 | . | TRBV7-6 | CASSLGLAINTGELFF | TGTGCCAGCAGCTTAGGTCTAGCTATCAATACCGGGGAGCTGTTTTTT
. | 13 | TRBJ1-4 | many | TRBV12-3/TRBV12-4 | CASSPGRNEKLFF | TGTGCCAGCAGCCCGGGACGGAATGAAAAACTGTTTTTT
. | 12 | TRBJ2-1 | . | TRBV5-1 | CASSAERNEQFF | TGCGCCAGCAGCGCTGAGAGGAATGAGCAGTTCTTC
. | 14 | TRBJ2-7 | few | TRBV11-2 | CASGGVPSLYEQYF | TGTGCCAGCGGAGGGGTTCCCTCTCTCTACGAGCAGTACTTC
. | 12 | TRBJ1-1 | . | TRBV11-2 | CASSVQGLEAFF | TGTGCCAGCAGCGTCCAGGGATTGGAAGCTTTCTTT
. | 12 | TRBJ2-4 | . | TRBV6-5 | CTTEGDGNIQYF | TGTACCACTGAGGGGGACGGAAACATTCAGTACTTC
. | 11 | TRBJ2-7 | . | TRBV7-6 | CASSSRSEQYF | TGTGCCAGCAGCTCCAGGTCAGAGCAGTACTTC
. | 12 | TRBJ1-1 | . | TRBV28 | CASSFAGGKAFF | TGTGCCAGCAGTTTCGCGGGAGGTAAAGCTTTCTTT
TRBD2 | 12 | TRBJ2-7 | . | TRBV29-1 | CSVGSGNYEQYF | TGCAGCGTTGGCAGCGGGAACTACGAGCAGTACTTC
. | 15 | TRBJ2-4 | few | TRBV3-1 | CASSQAGAPKNIQYF | TGTGCCAGCAGCCAAGCGGGGGCACCCAAAAACATTCAGTACTTC
TRBD1 | 15 | TRBJ2-7 | . | TRBV5-4 | CASSVNRDSIYEQYF | TGTGCCAGCAGCGTAAACCGGGACAGCATTTACGAGCAGTACTTC
. | 17 | TRBJ1-6 | . | TRBV7-9 | CASSSSSLGDGGIPLHF | TGTGCCAGCAGCTCCTCCTCCCTGGGGGACGGTGGAATCCCCCTCCACTTT
. | 16 | TRBJ1-4 | . | TRBV5-8 | CASSFSTGTRNEKLFF | TGTGCCAGCAGCTTTTCGACCGGGACCCGTAATGAAAAACTGTTTTTT